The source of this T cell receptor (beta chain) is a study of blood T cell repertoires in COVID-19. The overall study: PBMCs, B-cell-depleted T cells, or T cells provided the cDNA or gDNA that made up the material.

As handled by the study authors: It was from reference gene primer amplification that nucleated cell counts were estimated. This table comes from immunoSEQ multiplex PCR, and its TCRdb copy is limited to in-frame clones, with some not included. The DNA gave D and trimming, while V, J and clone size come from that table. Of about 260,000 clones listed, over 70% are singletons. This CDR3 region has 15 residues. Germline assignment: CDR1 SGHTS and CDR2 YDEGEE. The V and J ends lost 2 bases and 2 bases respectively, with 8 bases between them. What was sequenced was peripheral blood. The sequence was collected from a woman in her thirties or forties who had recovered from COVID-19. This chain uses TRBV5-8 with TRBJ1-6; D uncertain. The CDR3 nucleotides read TGTGCCAGCAGCTTTGAGCGGGCCTATAATTCACCCCTCCACTTT. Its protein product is CASSFERAYNSPLHF.